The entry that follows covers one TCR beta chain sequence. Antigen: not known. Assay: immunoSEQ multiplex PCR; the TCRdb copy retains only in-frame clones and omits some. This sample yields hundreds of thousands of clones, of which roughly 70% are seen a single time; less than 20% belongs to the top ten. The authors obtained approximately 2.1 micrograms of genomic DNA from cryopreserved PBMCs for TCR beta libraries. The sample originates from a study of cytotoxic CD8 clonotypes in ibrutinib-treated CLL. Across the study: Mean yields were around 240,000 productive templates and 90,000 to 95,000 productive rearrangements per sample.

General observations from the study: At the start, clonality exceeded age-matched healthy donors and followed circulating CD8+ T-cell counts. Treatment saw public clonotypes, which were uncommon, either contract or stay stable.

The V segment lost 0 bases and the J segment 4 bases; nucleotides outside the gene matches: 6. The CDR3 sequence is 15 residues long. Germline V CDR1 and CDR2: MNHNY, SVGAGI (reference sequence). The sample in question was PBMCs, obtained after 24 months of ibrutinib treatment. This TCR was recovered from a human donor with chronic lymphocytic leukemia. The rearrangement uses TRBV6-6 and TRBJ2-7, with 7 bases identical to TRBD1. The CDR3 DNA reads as TGTGCCAGCAGTTACTCTACAGGGGATAGGTACGAGCAGTACTTC. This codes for CASSYSTGDRYEQYF.